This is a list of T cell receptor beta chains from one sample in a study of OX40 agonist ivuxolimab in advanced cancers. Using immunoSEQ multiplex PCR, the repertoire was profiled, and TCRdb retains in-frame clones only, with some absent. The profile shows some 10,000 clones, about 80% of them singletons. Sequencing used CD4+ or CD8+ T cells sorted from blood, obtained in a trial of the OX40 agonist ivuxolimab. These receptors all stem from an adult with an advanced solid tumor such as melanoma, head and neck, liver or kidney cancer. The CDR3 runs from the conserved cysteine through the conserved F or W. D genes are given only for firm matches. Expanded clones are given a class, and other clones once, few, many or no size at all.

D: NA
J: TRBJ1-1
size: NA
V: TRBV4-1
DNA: TGCGCCAGCAGCCAAGATTTCAACACTGAAGCTTTCTTT
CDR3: CASSQDFNTEAFF

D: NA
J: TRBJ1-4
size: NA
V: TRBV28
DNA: TGTGCCAGCAGTTTGAGCATTGATAATGAAAAACTGTTTTTT
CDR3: CASSLSIDNEKLFF

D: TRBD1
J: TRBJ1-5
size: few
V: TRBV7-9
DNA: TGTGCCAGCAGCAGCGACAGGGGATTGGAGCCCCAGCATTTT
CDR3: CASSSDRGLEPQHF

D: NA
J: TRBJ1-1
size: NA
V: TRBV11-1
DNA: TGTGCCAGCAGTTGGGAGCAGGAAGCTTTCTTT
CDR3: CASSWEQEAFF

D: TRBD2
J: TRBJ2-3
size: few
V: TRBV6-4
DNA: TGTGCCAGCAGTGCTACTAGCGGGAACACAGATACGCAGTATTTT
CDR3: CASSATSGNTDTQYF

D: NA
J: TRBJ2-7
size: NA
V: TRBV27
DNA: TGTGCCAGCAGTCTGCCTCCCTACGAGCAGTACTTC
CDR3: CASSLPPYEQYF

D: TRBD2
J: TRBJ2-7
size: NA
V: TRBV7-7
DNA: TGTGCTAGCAGCCTATCCGGGACTACCTACGAGCAGTACTTC
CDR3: CASSLSGTTYEQYF

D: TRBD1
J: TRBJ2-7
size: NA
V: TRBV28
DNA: TGTGCCAGCAGCTTGACAGGGCCCAACGAGCAGTACTTC
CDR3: CASSLTGPNEQYF

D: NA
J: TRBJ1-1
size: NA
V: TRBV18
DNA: TGTGCCAGCTCACTTCTGAACACTGAAGCTTTCTTT
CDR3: CASSLLNTEAFF

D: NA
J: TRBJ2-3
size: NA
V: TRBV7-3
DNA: TGTGCCAGCAGCTTATATGGGGATACGCAGTATTTT
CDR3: CASSLYGDTQYF

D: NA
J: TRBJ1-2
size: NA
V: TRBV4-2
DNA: TGTGCCAGCAGCCATGAACGTAGAGCGGAAAGCCAGACAGCTAACTATGGCTACACCTTC
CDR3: CASSHERRAESQTANYGYTF

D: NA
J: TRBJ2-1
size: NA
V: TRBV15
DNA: TGTGCCACCAGCAGAAGTACGGGAGTTGGCGATGAGCAGTTCTTC
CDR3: CATSRSTGVGDEQFF

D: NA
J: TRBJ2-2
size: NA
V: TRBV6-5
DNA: TGTGCCAGCAGTTATAGGTTGGACACCGGGGAGCTGTTTTTT
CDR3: CASSYRLDTGELFF

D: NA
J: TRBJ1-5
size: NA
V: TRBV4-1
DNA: TGCGCCAGCAGCCAAGATCTAGGGTTCGGCAATCAGCCCCAGCATTTT
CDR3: CASSQDLGFGNQPQHF

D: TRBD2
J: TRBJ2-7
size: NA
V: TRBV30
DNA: TGTGCCTGGAGTGCCGGGACTGGGAGGGAAGAGCAGTACTTC
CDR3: CAWSAGTGREEQYF

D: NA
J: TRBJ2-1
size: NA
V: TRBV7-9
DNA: TGTGCCAGCAGCTCCCGACAGGTACGGAGCTCCTACAATGAGCAGTTCTTC
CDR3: CASSSRQVRSSYNEQFF

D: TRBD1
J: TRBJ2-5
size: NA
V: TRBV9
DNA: TGTGCCAGCAGCGTAGGACAGGGAATCCAAGAGACCCAGTACTTC
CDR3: CASSVGQGIQETQYF

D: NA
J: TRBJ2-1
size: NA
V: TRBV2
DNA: TGTGCCAGCAGTGATACAGGGTACAATGAGCAGTTCTTC
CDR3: CASSDTGYNEQFF

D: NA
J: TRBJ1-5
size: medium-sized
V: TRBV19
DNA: TGTGCCAGTAGTATAGATAATATTTCCGACAGTACAAATCAGCCCCAGCATTTT
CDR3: CASSIDNISDSTNQPQHF

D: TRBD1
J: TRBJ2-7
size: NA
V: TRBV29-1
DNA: TGCAGCGTTGACGGGACAGGGGGAACCTACGAGCAGTACTTC
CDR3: CSVDGTGGTYEQYF

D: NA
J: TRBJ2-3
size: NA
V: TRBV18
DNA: TGTGCCAGCTCCCTTAGCGGAACCACAGATACGCAGTATTTT
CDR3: CASSLSGTTDTQYF

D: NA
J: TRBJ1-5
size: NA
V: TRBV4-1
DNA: TGCGCCAGCAGCTCAACGGGGGGGGCGGGGCAGCCCCAGCATTTT
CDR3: CASSSTGGAGQPQHF

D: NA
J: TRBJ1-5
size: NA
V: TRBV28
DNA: TGTGCCAGCAGTTTTACAGGGTATAGCAATCAGCCCCAGCATTTT
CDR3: CASSFTGYSNQPQHF

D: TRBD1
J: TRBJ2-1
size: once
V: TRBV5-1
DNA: TGCGCCAGCAGCTTGGTGGACAGGGTATACAATGAGCAGTTCTTC
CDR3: CASSLVDRVYNEQFF

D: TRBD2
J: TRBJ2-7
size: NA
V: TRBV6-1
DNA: TGTGCCAGCAGTGACTGGACTAGCGGGAGAGTGGACGAGCAGTACTTC
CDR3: CASSDWTSGRVDEQYF

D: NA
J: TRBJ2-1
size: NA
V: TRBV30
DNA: TGTGCCTGGAGTGCCGGGGTTTGGGGTGAGCAGTTCTTC
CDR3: CAWSAGVWGEQFF

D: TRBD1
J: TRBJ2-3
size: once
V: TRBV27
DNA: TGTGCCAGCAGTTTCGCCCGGGACAGGGGGCTAGATACGCAGTATTTT
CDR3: CASSFARDRGLDTQYF

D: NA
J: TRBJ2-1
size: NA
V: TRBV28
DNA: TGTGCCAGCAGTCCAACTTGGAGCTCCTACAATGAGCAGTTCTTC
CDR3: CASSPTWSSYNEQFF